This T cell receptor (beta chain) derives from a study of cytomegalovirus exposure and HLA in healthy donors. Across the study: About 85 million unique TCR sequences came from HLA-typed donors in an early release. Study-level findings and limits: A later analysis linked a missense variant in DCLRE1C to the trimming of TCR beta V and J genes. A later analysis by the authors found several of the most significant clusters apparently linked to common viral pathogens.

Regarding this clone: Its antigen is not identified.

It was with 60 Vbeta and 13 Jbeta primers that the PCR ran. Only in-frame clones appear in the TCRdb table, and some are missing; sequencing was by immunoSEQ multiplex PCR. The specimen's table records 75,000 to 95,000 clones. The receptor was isolated from a woman aged 55-69 years in good health and CMV-seronegative. Sample: PBMCs.

The CDR3 DNA reads as TGTGCCAGCAGCCCCCAGGGTTACGAGCAGTACTTC. This gives the protein CASSPQGYEQYF. The chain links TRBV14 to TRBJ2-7, with D possibly being TRBD1 (5 bases). V lost 4 bases and J 4 bases, leaving 8 bases between the germline ends. This CDR3 comprises 12 residues. Germline loops: CDR1 SGHDN, CDR2 FVKESK.